These 25 T cell receptor beta chains came from one sample sequenced in a study of identical twins. Via MiXCR, TCRdb re-called the 5' RACE reads, giving one row per CDR3 protein. Of 690,000 or so distinct CDR3 sequences in the sample, 8.6% were seen once. These records were also assigned to another study, of yellow fever vaccine responses in identical twins.

The sample was PBMCs. These receptor sequences come from a woman younger than 30 in good health.

V gene TRBV7-9 combines with J gene TRBJ2-7, with 10 bases matching TRBD1. J gave up 5 bases and V 4 bases, and 5 bases lay outside the gene matches. The CDR3 runs 14 residues. Germline loops: CDR1 SEHNR, CDR2 FQNEAQ (reference sequence). The CDR3 loop is CASSSGQGNNEQYF. CDR3 nucleotides: TGTGCCAGCAGCTCGGGACAGGGGAACAACGAGCAGTACTTC.

This clonotype was detected only a few times. The rearrangement links TRBV25-1 to TRBJ2-5; tentative D call: TRBD1 (8 bases). Germline lookup yields CDR1 MGHDK and CDR2 SYGVNS. The V end lost 2 bases, the J end lost 4 bases, and 17 bases lay between the germline ends. The CDR3 is 16 amino acids. The CDR3: CASSEKGQGGRETQYF. The CDR3 DNA is TGTGCCAGCAGTGAAAAAGGACAGGGAGGGAGAGAGACCCAGTACTTC.

At least ten counts were recorded for this clonotype. The chain recombines TRBV7-9 with TRBJ2-3; D not certain. This CDR3 is 14 amino acids long. CDR1 is SEHNR and CDR2 is FQNEAQ in the germline V gene (reference sequence). Deletions cut 5 bases from V and 0 bases from J, with 9 bases between. The CDR3: CASSVSESTDTQYF. For the CDR3, the DNA is TGTGCCAGCAGCGTATCAGAGAGCACAGATACGCAGTATTTT. Supplemented by reference TRBV7-9 and TRBJ2-3, the full variable domain reads DTGVSQNPRHKITKRGQNVTFRCDPISEHNRLYWYRQTLGQGPEFLTYFQNEAQLEKSRLLSDRFSAERPKGSFSTLEIQRTEQGDSAMYLCASSVSESTDTQYFGPGTRLTVL.

This clonotype was counted ten times or more. V gene TRBV4-3 combines with J gene TRBJ2-7; possible D gene TRBD1, 6 bases. Germline V CDR1 and CDR2: LGHNA, YSLEER. There are 15 residues in the CDR3. V was shortened by 2 bases and J by 2 bases, with 13 bases between the two germline ends. CDR3 sequence: CASSQSRGSPYEQYF. CDR3 DNA sequence: TGCGCCAGCAGCCAATCCAGGGGCAGCCCCTACGAGCAGTACTTC.

This clonotype was detected ten times or more. The chain carries TRBV28 and TRBJ1-6; the match to TRBD1 covers 8 bases. The V and J ends lost 1 base and 9 bases, in that order; junction bases with no gene match: 8. Germline V gives CDR1 MDHEN, CDR2 SYDVKM. This CDR3 spans 16 amino acids. CDR3 DNA: TGTGCCAGCAGTTTATACAGGGGGGTAGGCGCTTCACCCCTCCACTTT. It codes for CASSLYRGVGASPLHF.

This clonotype was detected ten times or more. This rearrangement joins TRBV20-1 to TRBJ2-1, with a possible D match to TRBD2 (6 bases). Deletions cut 6 bases from V and 3 bases from J, with 18 bases between. The CDR3 loop spans 15 amino acids. In germline, CDR1 is DFQATT, CDR2 SNEGSKA (reference sequence). The DNA of the CDR3 is TGCAGTGCGCCACCGGGACTCTCACGCTACAATGAGCAGTTCTTC. Translating gives CSAPPGLSRYNEQFF.

V and J are TRBV26 and TRBJ2-1; the table's D call TRBD1 went unverified against the DNA. TRBV26 is reported as a pseudogene. The CDR3 totals 15 residues. As DNA, the CDR3 is TGTGCCAGCAGCCCCGGTGACAGCCTATACAATGAGCAGTTCTTC. It encodes CASSPGDSLYNEQFF.

The rearrangement links TRBV6-2 or TRBV6-3 to TRBJ2-7, with D possibly matching TRBD2 (5 bases). CDR1 and CDR2 from the germline V gene are MNHEY and SVGEGT. This CDR3 comprises 15 residues. The V and J ends lost 3 bases and 2 bases respectively, with 14 bases between them. The CDR3 sequence is CASSYPVRDPYEQYF. The CDR3 nucleotides read TGTGCCAGCAGTTATCCGGTCCGGGATCCCTACGAGCAGTACTTC.

This clonotype was seen ten or more times. The V and J genes are TRBV15 and TRBJ2-1; D is ambiguous. The CDR3 has 13 residues. V lost 0 bases to trimming and J lost 9 bases, with 9 bases between them. CDR1 is LNHNV and CDR2 is YYDKDF in the germline V gene (reference sequence). The CDR3 sequence: CATSRDIGGEQFF. The CDR3 bases are TGTGCCACCAGCAGAGATATTGGCGGTGAGCAGTTCTTC. The full variable domain, in which reference TRBV15 and TRBJ2-1 provide the parts outside the CDR3, is DAMVIQNPRYQVTQFGKPVTLSCSQTLNHNVMYWYQQKSSQAPKLLFHYYDKDFNNEADTPDNFQSRRPNTSFCFLDIRSPGLGDTAMYLCATSRDIGGEQFFGPGTRLTVL.

This clonotype was counted many times. The chain joins TRBV3-1 to TRBJ2-1; no reliable D call. Trimming took off 0 bases at V and 5 bases at J, with 8 bases between the two ends. The germline gives CDR1 LGHDT, CDR2 YNNKEL (reference sequence). The CDR3 contains 14 residues. The CDR3 protein is CASSQDLVNNEQFF. CDR3 DNA: TGTGCCAGCAGCCAAGATTTGGTAAACAATGAGCAGTTCTTC.

The table lists this clonotype with a few counts. A read error may produce the germline difference seen at one junction end. This chain joins TRBV3-1 and TRBJ2-1; possible D gene TRBD2, 5 bases. CDR1 LGHDT and CDR2 YNNKEL come from the germline V gene (reference sequence). This CDR3 has 14 amino acids. CDR3 nucleotide sequence: TGTGTCAGCAGCCATTCGACGGGATGGAATGAGCAGTTCTTC. This codes for CVSSHSTGWNEQFF.

In its sample, this clonotype was seen a few times. CDR3 sequence: CASSYSRTGVNEQFF. In DNA form, the CDR3 reads TGTGCCAGCAGTTACTCGAGGACAGGAGTAAATGAGCAGTTCTTC. The J gene is TRBJ2-1, the V gene TRBV6-5, with 7 bases lining up with TRBD1. The CDR3 spans 15 residues. Germline loops: CDR1 MNHEY, CDR2 SVGAGI. The junction had 6 bases not matched to a gene; V was cut back by 0 bases and J by 7 bases.

This sequence joins TRBV11-2 and TRBJ2-7; D unresolved. CDR1 is SGHAT and CDR2 is FQNNGV in the germline V gene. Trimming cost V 6 bases and J 7 bases, with 10 bases left between them. This CDR3 contains 11 residues. CDR3 region: CASSRMGEQYF. The CDR3, as DNA: TGTGCCAGCAGTCGTATGGGGGAGCAGTACTTC. Using reference TRBV11-2 and TRBJ2-7 for the parts outside the CDR3, the full variable domain is EAGVAQSPRYKIIEKRQSVAFWCNPISGHATLYWYQQILGQGPKLLIQFQNNGVVDDSQLPKDRFSAERLKGVDSTLKIQPAKLEDSAVYLCASSRMGEQYFGPGTRLTVT.

This clonotype turned up a few times. J is TRBJ2-1 and V is TRBV2, with 7 bases aligning to TRBD2. The J segment lost 0 bases and the V segment lost 9 bases, leaving 5 bases of the junction unmatched. CDR3 length: 14 amino acids. From germline, CDR1 is SNHLY and CDR2 FYNNEI. The CDR3 spells CARKGGSSYNEQFF. CDR3 DNA: TGTGCCAGAAAGGGCGGGAGCTCCTACAATGAGCAGTTCTTC.

This clonotype came up a few times. This sequence joins TRBV20-1 and TRBJ2-1; no firm D call. V was clipped by 8 bases and J by 5 bases, with 10 bases between them. CDR1 DFQATT and CDR2 SNEGSKA come from the germline V gene (reference sequence). This CDR3 is built from 11 residues. As DNA, the CDR3 is TGCAGTCACCGAGGAAACAATGAGCAGTTCTTC. Translation gives CSHRGNNEQFF.

In this sample, this clonotype turned up a few times. The rearrangement joins TRBV11-1 to TRBJ2-3; 9 nucleotides line up with TRBD2. The CDR3 length is 18 residues. With 0 bases clipped from V and 2 bases from J, the junction kept 9 bases outside the gene matches. Germline CDR1 is SGHAT and CDR2 is FQDESV (reference sequence). Written as DNA, the CDR3 is TGTGCCAGCAGCTTAGCGGTGTTAGCGGGAGACCCCACAGATACGCAGTATTTT. This translates into CASSLAVLAGDPTDTQYF.

The gene calls are TRBV7-8 and TRBJ2-3, with D possibly being TRBD2 (6 bases). The germline V gene has CDR1 SGHVS and CDR2 FQNEAQ. With 4 bases removed from V and 5 bases from J, the gap between germline ends came to 19 bases. The CDR3 length is 16 residues. The chain's CDR3 is CASSYGDSGSRDTQYF. In nucleotides, the CDR3 is TGTGCCAGCAGCTATGGGGACTCGGGGAGTAGAGATACGCAGTATTTT.

This clonotype came up a few times. The CDR3, as DNA: TGTGCCAGCAGCTTAGATGGTCTGGGATCCTATGGCTACACCTTC. Residues: CASSLDGLGSYGYTF. The chain combines TRBV7-9 with TRBJ1-2; D is uncertain. The CDR3 loop spans 15 amino acids. The germline V gene encodes CDR1 SEHNR and CDR2 FQNEAQ (reference sequence). V shed 1 base and J shed 4 bases, with 13 bases lying between them.

This clonotype was seen a few times. The CDR3 reads CASSYIVGKGTEAFF. DNA for the CDR3: TGTGCCAGCAGCTACATCGTGGGGAAAGGCACTGAAGCTTTCTTT. The V gene is TRBV6-2 or TRBV6-3, the J gene TRBJ1-1; D is unresolved. Per germline, CDR1 MNHEY and CDR2 SVGEGT. The CDR3 is made up of 15 amino acids. V lost 6 bases and J lost 4, with 18 bases in between.

Note on this clonotype: The junction shows a germline mismatch at one end, possibly a read error. This rearrangement joins TRBV5-5 to TRBJ2-5; D is ambiguous. The CDR3 spans 13 residues. CDR1 SGHKS and CDR2 YYEKEE come from the germline V gene (reference sequence). CDR3 nucleotides: TGTGCCATCAGCCCCGGGCTCCTAGAGACCCAGTACTTC. Protein product: CAISPGLLETQYF.

The CDR3 DNA sequence: TGTGCCAGCATCCGAAGGGAGCGGGACAATGAGCAGTTCTTC. Encoded protein: CASIRRERDNEQFF. V gene TRBV7-6 combines with J gene TRBJ2-1; D is perhaps TRBD2 (6 bases). Germline V gene data show CDR1 as SGHVS and CDR2 as FNYEAQ. There are 14 residues in the CDR3. Trimming removed 7 bases from V and 5 bases from J, with 15 bases in between.

V gene TRBV4-3 combines with J gene TRBJ2-5, with 7 bases fitting TRBD2. CDR1 is LGHNA, CDR2 YSLEER, per germline. The CDR3 totals 18 residues. Losses at the gene ends were 0 bases for V and 0 bases for J; bases not matched to a gene: 10. As DNA, the CDR3 is TGCGCCAGCAGCCAAGATCGCCCTAGCGGAGTGTACCAAGAGACCCAGTACTTC. It translates to CASSQDRPSGVYQETQYF.

The chain recombines TRBV7-2 with TRBJ1-1; TRBD1 agrees at 9 bases. Germline trimming cut 2 bases from V and 5 bases from J; bases unmatched to any gene: 3. CDR1 is SGHTA and CDR2 is FQGNSA in the germline V gene. This CDR3 has 14 residues. DNA for the CDR3: TGTGCCAGCAGCTTAACAGGGGGCCGGACTGAAGCTTTCTTT. Translating it yields CASSLTGGRTEAFF.

There are a few counts of this clonotype. This chain uses TRBV2 with TRBJ2-1, with D tentatively TRBD1 (6 bases). The germline V gene has CDR1 SNHLY and CDR2 FYNNEI. This CDR3 is 14 amino acids long. Trimming stripped 5 bases from V and 8 bases from J, with 16 bases between. This chain's CDR3 is CASSLDRRLDEQFF. In nucleotides, the CDR3 is TGTGCCAGCAGTTTGGACAGACGATTGGATGAGCAGTTCTTC.

This chain links TRBV5-6 with TRBJ2-5, with D possibly matching TRBD1 (6 bases). CDR1 and CDR2 (germline): SGHDT, YYEEEE. This CDR3 spans 13 amino acids. V lost 1 base, J lost 5 bases, and 9 bases lay in between. As DNA, the CDR3 is TGTGCCAGCAGCTTGTGGGACACCGAGACCCAGTACTTC. Translating it yields CASSLWDTETQYF.